This T cell receptor beta chain is from a study of OX40 agonist ivuxolimab in advanced cancers. Describing the broader study: Ivuxolimab, which targeted the costimulatory receptor OX40 (CD134), was an agonistic, fully human IgG2 monoclonal antibody. Intravenous ivuxolimab was administered to patients every 2 weeks at six dose levels: 0.01, 0.1, 0.3, 1.5, 3 and 10 mg/kg. Partial responses occurred in three dose-escalation patients: two with cutaneous melanoma and one with hepatocellular carcinoma. Of the approximately 50 dose-escalation patients, hepatocellular carcinoma was present in about 20, melanoma in approximately 15, renal cell carcinoma in 9 and head and neck cancer in 9. The dose-escalation cohort was 82.7% male with a mean age of about 54 years, ranging from about 20 to 80. The paper describes the monotherapy dose-escalation part (N of about 57 patients) of the phase I trial of ivuxolimab. The purpose of peripheral TCRbeta sequencing was to test whether ivuxolimab changed TCR sequence diversity and led to clonal T-cell expansion. Prior anti-PD-1, anti-PD-L1 or anti-CTLA-4 therapy was permitted, and checkpoint inhibitors had been received by about two fifths of dose-escalation patients.

CDR1 and CDR2, per the germline V gene, are SGHRS and YFSETQ. Taken from cysteine to phenylalanine, the CDR3 has 21 residues. The DNA shown is the 63-base CDR3, in frame from base 1. Compared with germline, V lacks 4 bases and J lacks 0 bases; bases without a gene match: 19. Genomic DNA was extracted from sorted cells for sequencing of the TCRbeta CDR3 region. The immunoSEQ Assay was used to sequence the TCRbeta CDR3 regions. As stored in TCRdb, this immuneACCESS dataset retains in-frame rearrangements with V and J assigned. A fraction of the clones does not appear; measured against another copy, unresolved V genes explain less than half of the discrepancy, and the remainder lacks a known reason. This sample has around 72,000 clones in its table, and 80% to 90% of those were observed once. The ten largest clones add up to roughly 17% of the sample. Regarding this clone: Its binding antigen is unknown. Qualities for individual bases were not recorded, and no much larger clone is one base off.

The trial excluded patients who had a history of autoimmune disease or were on systemic immunosuppression. Peripheral blood for TCR sequencing was collected from all dose cohorts at baseline, on cycle 4 day 1, and on cycle 7 day 1. Samples came from an open-label, multicenter, first-in-human phase I dose-escalation trial of ivuxolimab. Adults with locally advanced or metastatic head and neck squamous cell, hepatocellular, melanoma or renal cell carcinoma were enrolled in the trial. Before TCR sequencing, CD4+ T cells and CD8+ T cells from peripheral blood were sorted into separate populations. The paper's findings and limits, for the study overall: In the 0.1-3.0 mg/kg groups, partial responders were among the patients with the lowest normalized peripheral clonal expansion, particularly in CD8+ T cells. At doses of 0.1 to 3.0 mg/kg, clonal expansion of both CD4+ and CD8+ blood T cells was observed from baseline to week 6. After ivuxolimab, more expanded clones were found on average in CD8+ T cells than in CD4+ T cells. Low levels of normalized T-cell clonal expansion were also seen in some nonresponding patients. Antigen specificity was not determined for the clonally expanded peripheral T cells.

This sequence originates from an adult with an advanced solid tumor such as melanoma, head and neck, liver or kidney cancer. The chain was built from TRBV5-1 and TRBJ2-4; 10 bases in between match TRBD1. The sequencing used CD4+ or CD8+ T cells sorted from blood, collected in a trial of the OX40 agonist ivuxolimab. The nucleotides are TGCGCCAGCAGCGTACCTCTCCGAGGGACAGGGGACGAATTAGCCAAAAACATTCAGTACTTC. This encodes CASSVPLRGTGDELAKNIQYF. Reference TRBV5-1 and TRBJ2-4 proteins supply the regions before and after the CDR3; the full variable domain is: KAGVTQTPRYLIKTRGQQVTLSCSPISGHRSVSWYQQTPGQGLQFLFEYFSETQRNKGNFPGRFSGRQFSNSRSEMNVSTLELGDSALYLCASSVPLRGTGDELAKNIQYFGAGTRLSVL.